The sequence of this T cell receptor beta chain was determined in a study of OX40 agonist ivuxolimab in advanced cancers. In this sample, this clone turned up many times. The length of the CDR3 is 14 residues. The V and J ends lost 2 bases and 8 bases respectively, with 12 bases between them. Per germline, CDR1 SNHLY and CDR2 FYNNEI. This table comes from immunoSEQ multiplex PCR, and its TCRdb copy is limited to in-frame clones, with some not included. The table includes approximately 40,000 clones, 83% detected once. Sequenced material: CD4+ or CD8+ T cells sorted from blood, taken in a trial of the OX40 agonist ivuxolimab. The gene calls are TRBV2 and TRBJ1-4, with a tentative D call TRBD1 (5 bases). The receptor's source is an adult with an advanced solid tumor such as melanoma, head and neck, liver or kidney cancer. In DNA form, the CDR3 reads TGTGCCAGCAGTGAATGGGCCTCAGGGGAAAAACTGTTTTTT. This sequence encodes CASSEWASGEKLFF.